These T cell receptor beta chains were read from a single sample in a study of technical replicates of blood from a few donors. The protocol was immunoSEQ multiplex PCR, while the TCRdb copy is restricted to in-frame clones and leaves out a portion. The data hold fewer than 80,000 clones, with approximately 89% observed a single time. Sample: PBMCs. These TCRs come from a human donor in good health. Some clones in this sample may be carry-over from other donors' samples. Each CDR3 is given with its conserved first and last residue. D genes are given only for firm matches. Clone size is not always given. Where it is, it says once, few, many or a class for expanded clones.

CDR3 DNA: TGCGCCAGCAGCTTGGTTCTCAATGAGCAGTTCTTC
CDR3 protein: CASSLVLNEQFF
V gene: TRBV5-1
D gene: -
clone size: -
J gene: TRBJ2-1

CDR3 DNA: TGTGCCAGCAGCCCGGGACTAGCGGGGAGCACCGGGGAGCTGTTTTTT
CDR3 protein: CASSPGLAGSTGELFF
V gene: TRBV7-9
D gene: TRBD2
clone size: -
J gene: TRBJ2-2

CDR3 DNA: TGCGCCAGCAGCTTTATAGCGGGGGGGCCGAGTGAGCAGTTCTTC
CDR3 protein: CASSFIAGGPSEQFF
V gene: TRBV5-1
D gene: TRBD2
clone size: -
J gene: TRBJ2-1

CDR3 DNA: TGTGCCAGTAGTCCGAGGCGGGGACAGGGGGAGACCCAGTACTTC
CDR3 protein: CASSPRRGQGETQYF
V gene: TRBV19
D gene: TRBD1
clone size: -
J gene: TRBJ2-5

CDR3 DNA: TGCAGCGTTGGTGTCAGGCCTAACACCGGGGAGCTGTTTTTT
CDR3 protein: CSVGVRPNTGELFF
V gene: TRBV29-1
D gene: -
clone size: -
J gene: TRBJ2-2

CDR3 DNA: TGTGCCATCACCGACAGCTACGAGCAGTACTTC
CDR3 protein: CAITDSYEQYF
V gene: TRBV10-3
D gene: -
clone size: -
J gene: TRBJ2-7

CDR3 DNA: TGTGCCAGCAGACGAGGGGGTGGGCCCAGCTCCTACGAGCAGTACTTC
CDR3 protein: CASRRGGGPSSYEQYF
V gene: TRBV11-2
D gene: -
clone size: -
J gene: TRBJ2-7

CDR3 DNA: TGTGCCAGCAGCTTAGGGAGGGGCGAGCAGTACTTC
CDR3 protein: CASSLGRGEQYF
V gene: TRBV5-6
D gene: TRBD2
clone size: -
J gene: TRBJ2-7

CDR3 DNA: TGTGCCAGCAGTAGAACGGAGCCCCAGCATTTT
CDR3 protein: CASSRTEPQHF
V gene: TRBV6-6
D gene: -
clone size: -
J gene: TRBJ1-5

CDR3 DNA: TGTGCCAGCAGCGCACCCGGGACTAGCGGTAATGAGCAGTTCTTC
CDR3 protein: CASSAPGTSGNEQFF
V gene: TRBV7-3
D gene: TRBD2
clone size: -
J gene: TRBJ2-1

CDR3 DNA: TGTGCCAGCAGCCGGACAGGGGGGCGCGGCTACACCTTC
CDR3 protein: CASSRTGGRGYTF
V gene: TRBV6-5
D gene: TRBD1
clone size: few
J gene: TRBJ1-2

CDR3 DNA: TGCGCCAGCAGCCCCTACCTGGACTCCTTTCGAAACACCATATATTTT
CDR3 protein: CASSPYLDSFRNTIYF
V gene: TRBV5-1
D gene: -
clone size: -
J gene: TRBJ1-3

CDR3 DNA: TGCGCCAGCAGCCCTCAAGGAGGGAGTAATGAAAAACTGTTTTTT
CDR3 protein: CASSPQGGSNEKLFF
V gene: TRBV23-1
D gene: -
clone size: once
J gene: TRBJ1-4